The 2 T cell receptor beta chains reported below all come from one sample, sequenced in a study of blood T cell repertoires in COVID-19. TCRdb keeps only in-frame clones here, not all; method: immunoSEQ multiplex PCR. Of 250,000 or so clones in the sample, around 91% were seen once. Material: peripheral blood. These receptors were collected from a woman in her fifties or sixties with COVID-19, enrolled during active disease.

The V call is TRBV7-8, the J call TRBJ2-5; D possibly corresponds to TRBD2 (5 bases). V lost 1 base and J 5 bases, leaving 14 bases between the germline ends. There are 15 residues in the CDR3. The germline CDR1 and CDR2 sequences are SGHVS and FQNEAQ. The CDR3 bases are TGTGCCAGCAGCTTAGTTCTGGGGAGTCAGGAGACCCAGTACTTC. Residues: CASSLVLGSQETQYF. The whole variable domain, filled in from reference TRBV7-8 and TRBJ2-5, reads GAGVSQSPRYKVAKRGQDVALRCDPISGHVSLFWYQQALGQGPEFLTYFQNEAQLDKSGLPSDRFFAERPEGSVSTLKIQRTQQEDSAVYLCASSLVLGSQETQYFGPGTRLLVL.

V and J are TRBV18 and TRBJ1-5; 7 bases match TRBD1. Germline-derived CDR1 and CDR2 are KGHSH and LQKENI. Trimming cost V 2 bases and J 3 bases; bases outside gene matches: 4. This CDR3 is built from 15 residues. The CDR3 DNA is TGTGCCAGCTCACCATCAGGGGGAGTCAATCAGCCCCAGCATTTT. Translating it yields CASSPSGGVNQPQHF.